The rows below give T cell receptor beta chains drawn from one sample of a study of T cell repertoires in cytomegalovirus infection. Antigens for these TCRs are unknown. TCRdb re-called the reads through MiXCR, storing one row per CDR3 protein. The sample holds about half a million distinct CDR3 sequences, more than 30% seen once. The sequences come from cultured PBMCs, collected from culture after CMV antigen stimulation. These receptors all come from a human donor in good health (CMV status not recorded). Some clones in this sample may be carry-over from other donors' samples. Both conserved end residues are part of each CDR3. D genes are given only for firm matches. The size entry is marked missing in some rows and otherwise reads once, few, many or a size class.

TRBV6-2/TRBV6-3	few	.	TRBJ2-3	TGTGCCAGCAGTCCCAACCCTCAGGATACGCAGTATTTT	CASSPNPQDTQYF
TRBV28	.	TRBD2	TRBJ2-5	TGTGCCAGCAGTTTATACAGACTAGCGGAAGAGACCCAGTACTTC	CASSLYRLAEETQYF
TRBV27	.	.	TRBJ2-2	TGTGCCAGCAGCCTCTTTAGGTCGGACACCGGGGAGCTGTTTTTT	CASSLFRSDTGELFF
TRBV30	.	.	TRBJ1-6	TGTGCCTGGACCCTCATGAGGGGATTACGGAATTCACCCCTCCACTTT	CAWTLMRGLRNSPLHF
TRBV4-3	few	.	TRBJ2-3	TGCGCCAGCAGCCAAGGGCTGACAGCCACAGATACGCAGTATTTT	CASSQGLTATDTQYF
TRBV7-8	.	.	TRBJ2-1	TGTGCCAGCATTCCCATGGTAACTAGCTACAATGAGCAGTTCTTC	CASIPMVTSYNEQFF
TRBV7-8	.	.	TRBJ1-4	TGTGCCAGTAACAGTGGGCTAAGTGAAAAACTGTTTTTT	CASNSGLSEKLFF
TRBV4-3	few	.	TRBJ2-2	TGCGCCAGCAGCCGCAAGAGCTCCGTCCCCGGGGAGCTGTTTTTT	CASSRKSSVPGELFF
TRBV7-2	.	TRBD2	TRBJ2-3	TGTGCCAGCAGCAAAGAAGCGGGAGCGAGGGATACGCAGTATTTT	CASSKEAGARDTQYF
TRBV19	.	.	TRBJ2-7	TGTGCCAGTAGGGACTCGAGAACTGATGGGGAGCAGTACTTC	CASRDSRTDGEQYF
TRBV28	.	.	TRBJ1-2	TGTGCCAGCAGACTGGACCCCCTGAACGGCTACACCTTC	CASRLDPLNGYTF
TRBV20-1	.	.	TRBJ1-5	TGCAGTGCTAGTAGAGGGCTCCGGCAGCCCCAGCATTTT	CSASRGLRQPQHF
TRBV20-1	.	.	TRBJ1-2	TGCAGTGCCCCCTACCCGACTAACTATGGCTACACCTTC	CSAPYPTNYGYTF
TRBV7-2	few	.	TRBJ2-2	TGTGCCAGCAGCTTAGCGGGGAAGAACACCGGGGAGCTGTTTTTT	CASSLAGKNTGELFF
TRBV20-1	.	TRBD2	TRBJ2-1	TGCAGTGCCCTGACTAGCGGGAGCGACAAGTCCTACAATGAGCAGTTCTTC	CSALTSGSDKSYNEQFF
TRBV6-2/TRBV6-3	many	.	TRBJ2-3	TGTGCCAGATTGGCGACACCCGGGCCGGCACCTTACACAGATACGCAGTATTTT	CARLATPGPAPYTDTQYF
TRBV19	.	.	TRBJ1-5	TGTGCCAGTAGTTCTCGTATGGACAGAGAAAATCAGCCCCAGCATTTT	CASSSRMDRENQPQHF
TRBV7-8	.	.	TRBJ1-6	TGTGCCAGCAGCTTAGGTTCCGAACGCTCACCCCTCCACTTT	CASSLGSERSPLHF
TRBV7-2	.	TRBD2	TRBJ2-1	TGTGCCAGCAGCTTAGGGGCGCTAGCGGGAGTACCCAATGAGCAGTTCTTC	CASSLGALAGVPNEQFF
TRBV9	.	TRBD2	TRBJ2-7	TGTGCCAGCAGCGTGGGGGGGTACTCCTACGAGCAGTACTTC	CASSVGGYSYEQYF
TRBV5-1	.	.	TRBJ1-4	TGCGCCAGCAGCTTGGGGGCAGCTAATGAAAAACTGTTTTTT	CASSLGAANEKLFF
TRBV6-1	.	.	TRBJ2-1	TGTGCCAGCGGCAGGGGAAGTTTAGCATACAATGAGCAGTTCTTC	CASGRGSLAYNEQFF
TRBV5-1	.	.	TRBJ2-2	TGCGCCAGCAGCTTCCAGGAAATGGGACCCACCGGGGAGCTGTTTTTT	CASSFQEMGPTGELFF
TRBV7-2	many	.	TRBJ2-1	TGTGCCAGCAGCTTAGCGGCAGGTCGCGTTGAGCAGTTCTTC	CASSLAAGRVEQFF
TRBV10-3	.	TRBD1	TRBJ1-2	TGTGCCATCAGTGGGGACAGGGGGACCTCTTACACCTTC	CAISGDRGTSYTF
TRBV7-2	.	TRBD1	TRBJ2-1	TGTGCCAGCAGCCCCGGGACAGGGGGCAAGAATGAGCAGTTCTTC	CASSPGTGGKNEQFF
TRBV6-2/TRBV6-3	.	TRBD2	TRBJ2-7	TGTGCCAGCAGGCATCTAGCGGCGCACTACGAGCAGTACTTC	CASRHLAAHYEQYF
TRBV2	few	.	TRBJ1-5	TGTGCCAGCAGTGTGGACATTGTCAATCAGCCCCAGCATTTT	CASSVDIVNQPQHF
TRBV25-1	few	TRBD2	TRBJ2-2	TGTGCCAGCAGTGAACCGCGGGGGAGATTTGACACCGGGGAGCTGTTTTTT	CASSEPRGRFDTGELFF
TRBV11-2	few	.	TRBJ2-5	TGTGCCAGCAGCTTAGGGGTAGAGGGACAAGGAGGGGAGACCCAGTACTTC	CASSLGVEGQGGETQYF
TRBV10-3	few	TRBD2	TRBJ2-1	TGTGCCATCAGTACAACTAGCGGGAGTCGCAATGAGCAGTTCTTC	CAISTTSGSRNEQFF
TRBV7-8	many	.	TRBJ1-1	TGTGCCAGCGGAAGACGGGGAAGAACTGAAGCTTTCTTT	CASGRRGRTEAFF
TRBV3-1	.	TRBD2	TRBJ2-1	TGTGCCAGCAGCCGCGGACTAGCGCGGAATGAGCAGTTCTTC	CASSRGLARNEQFF
TRBV30	.	.	TRBJ1-6	TGTGCCTGGATCGCGGGCCGGGCTAATTCACCCCTCCACTTT	CAWIAGRANSPLHF
TRBV7-2	few	TRBD2	TRBJ2-3	TGTGCCAGCAGCTCACGAGCGGGGACCACAGATACGCAGTATTTT	CASSSRAGTTDTQYF
TRBV7-9	.	.	TRBJ2-5	TGTGCCAGCAGCCCCTTAAATGGGGTTTTCGAGACCCAGTACTTC	CASSPLNGVFETQYF
TRBV3-1	.	.	TRBJ2-3	TGTGCCAGCAGCAGGCTCGGGAGCGCTAGCACAGATACGCAGTATTTT	CASSRLGSASTDTQYF
TRBV7-2	.	.	TRBJ2-5	TGTGCCAGCAGCTTAGGGACGAGGGCAGAGACCCAGTACTTC	CASSLGTRAETQYF
TRBV4-1	.	.	TRBJ2-1	TGCGCCAGCAGCCAAGTACGGGGGGCTAGGGTTACCTACAATGAGCAGTTCTTC	CASSQVRGARVTYNEQFF
TRBV7-4	.	.	TRBJ2-1	TGTGCCAGCAGCTTATATATAGCCCCTGGGCACAATGAGCAGTTCTTC	CASSLYIAPGHNEQFF
TRBV5-5	.	TRBD1	TRBJ1-1	TGTGCCAGCAGCCGCCCAACGGGGACAGGGGGCCGGAAGGGATATATGAACACTGAAGCTTTCTTT	CASSRPTGTGGRKGYMNTEAFF
TRBV5-4	few	.	TRBJ1-2	TGTGCCAGCAGCTTGGTCTCGGGGTCTAAACCTAACTATGGCTACACCTTC	CASSLVSGSKPNYGYTF
TRBV11-2	many	.	TRBJ2-1	TGTGCCAGCAGCCTCCGCCAATCTCAGCGCAATGAGCAGTTCTTC	CASSLRQSQRNEQFF
TRBV4-1	many	TRBD2	TRBJ2-7	TGCGCCAGCAGCCGAGCTAGCGGGAGCTCCTACGAGCAGTACTTC	CASSRASGSSYEQYF
TRBV5-6	.	.	TRBJ2-7	TGTGCCAGCAGCTTATACCCCGCTACAGGGATGAGCGAGCAGTACTTC	CASSLYPATGMSEQYF
TRBV20-1	.	.	TRBJ1-2	TGCAGTGCTTCGGACATGAAAAACTATGGCTACACCTTC	CSASDMKNYGYTF